Listed below are T cell receptor beta chains from one sample, sequenced in a study of blood T cell repertoires in COVID-19. Generated by immunoSEQ multiplex PCR, the TCRdb table keeps only in-frame clones and is missing some. The sample holds a few hundred thousand clones, about nine tenths seen once. The sample comprised PBMCs or T cells enriched from blood (not recorded which). The receptors derive from a woman aged 45-65 years who had been exposed to COVID-19. Each CDR3 is given with its conserved first and last residue. The D gene is left open where the match is weak. A row's size may be missing; if present it is once, few, many or a size class.

J gene: TRBJ1-2; clone size: .; D gene: .; V gene: TRBV15; CDR3 protein: CATSRGAGGEYGYTF; CDR3 DNA: TGTGCCACCAGCAGAGGGGCGGGCGGAGAATATGGCTACACCTTC
J gene: TRBJ2-4; clone size: .; D gene: TRBD1; V gene: TRBV19; CDR3 protein: CASMGQRFDIQYF; CDR3 DNA: TGTGCCAGTATGGGACAGCGATTTGACATTCAGTACTTC
J gene: TRBJ2-4; clone size: .; D gene: .; V gene: TRBV6-5; CDR3 protein: CASRAGLAKNIQYF; CDR3 DNA: TGTGCCAGCAGGGCAGGACTTGCCAAAAACATTCAGTACTTC
J gene: TRBJ2-7; clone size: .; D gene: TRBD1; V gene: TRBV5-6; CDR3 protein: CASSLAGQGREQYF; CDR3 DNA: TGTGCCAGCAGCTTGGCGGGACAGGGGAGGGAGCAGTACTTC
J gene: TRBJ2-1; clone size: .; D gene: .; V gene: TRBV7-2; CDR3 protein: CASSLGGEAYNEQFF; CDR3 DNA: TGTGCCAGCAGCTTAGGCGGGGAAGCCTACAATGAGCAGTTCTTC
J gene: TRBJ2-5; clone size: .; D gene: .; V gene: TRBV2; CDR3 protein: CASSVGRYQETQYF; CDR3 DNA: TGTGCCAGCAGTGTGGGGCGGTACCAAGAGACCCAGTACTTC
J gene: TRBJ2-7; clone size: .; D gene: TRBD1; V gene: TRBV19; CDR3 protein: CASSPGQGVSYEQYF; CDR3 DNA: TGTGCCAGTAGTCCCGGACAGGGGGTCTCCTACGAGCAGTACTTC
J gene: TRBJ2-3; clone size: .; D gene: TRBD2; V gene: TRBV5-1; CDR3 protein: CASSSGLAGGDTQYF; CDR3 DNA: TGCGCCAGCAGCAGTGGACTAGCGGGGGGTGATACGCAGTATTTT
J gene: TRBJ1-2; clone size: once; D gene: TRBD1; V gene: TRBV27; CDR3 protein: CASKSPGRGAYGYTF; CDR3 DNA: TGTGCCAGCAAGTCCCCGGGCAGGGGGGCCTATGGCTACACCTTC
J gene: TRBJ2-7; clone size: .; D gene: .; V gene: TRBV28; CDR3 protein: CASIDYSSYEQYF; CDR3 DNA: TGTGCCAGCATTGATTACAGCTCCTACGAGCAGTACTTC
J gene: TRBJ1-3; clone size: .; D gene: TRBD1; V gene: TRBV5-4; CDR3 protein: CASSQQTTGTGNTIYF; CDR3 DNA: TGTGCCAGCAGCCAACAAACGACAGGGACTGGAAACACCATATATTTT
J gene: TRBJ2-7; clone size: .; D gene: TRBD2; V gene: TRBV28; CDR3 protein: CASRPTSGGSYEQYF; CDR3 DNA: TGTGCCAGCAGGCCTACTAGCGGGGGATCCTACGAGCAGTACTTC
J gene: TRBJ2-4; clone size: .; D gene: .; V gene: TRBV28; CDR3 protein: CASSRHTAVRAPEYF; CDR3 DNA: TGTGCCAGCAGCCGACACACGGCAGTGAGGGCCCCTGAGTACTTC
J gene: TRBJ1-4; clone size: few; D gene: .; V gene: TRBV3-1/TRBV3-2; CDR3 protein: CASSLAAGRINEKLFF; CDR3 DNA: TGTGCCAGCAGCCTCGCAGCGGGCCGGATTAATGAAAAACTGTTTTTT
J gene: TRBJ1-2; clone size: .; D gene: .; V gene: TRBV11-2; CDR3 protein: CASSPEAGRGNGYTF; CDR3 DNA: TGTGCCAGCAGCCCCGAGGCAGGGAGGGGGAATGGCTACACCTTC
J gene: TRBJ1-3; clone size: .; D gene: .; V gene: TRBV5-4; CDR3 protein: CASSASGNTIYF; CDR3 DNA: TGTGCCAGCAGTGCGTCTGGAAACACCATATATTTT
J gene: TRBJ2-7; clone size: .; D gene: TRBD1; V gene: TRBV6-6; CDR3 protein: CASSADRVFDEQYF; CDR3 DNA: TGTGCCAGCAGCGCGGACAGGGTCTTCGACGAGCAGTACTTC
J gene: TRBJ2-7; clone size: .; D gene: .; V gene: TRBV27; CDR3 protein: CATATGAGQFYEQYF; CDR3 DNA: TGTGCCACCGCCACTGGGGCAGGCCAGTTCTACGAGCAGTACTTC
J gene: TRBJ1-1; clone size: .; D gene: .; V gene: TRBV7-9; CDR3 protein: CASSSRNTEAFF; CDR3 DNA: TGTGCCAGCAGCTCGAGAAACACTGAAGCTTTCTTT
J gene: TRBJ2-5; clone size: .; D gene: .; V gene: TRBV3-1/TRBV3-2; CDR3 protein: CASSPRDILQETQYF; CDR3 DNA: TGTGCCAGCAGCCCCCGGGACATCCTACAAGAGACCCAGTACTTC
J gene: TRBJ2-5; clone size: .; D gene: TRBD1; V gene: TRBV5-1; CDR3 protein: CASSSGTGNPETQYF; CDR3 DNA: TGCGCCAGCAGCTCCGGGACAGGGAATCCGGAGACCCAGTACTTC
J gene: TRBJ2-1; clone size: .; D gene: TRBD1; V gene: TRBV14; CDR3 protein: CASSLWTGTFSYNEQFF; CDR3 DNA: TGTGCCAGCAGCCTATGGACAGGGACTTTTTCCTACAATGAGCAGTTCTTC
J gene: TRBJ2-7; clone size: .; D gene: TRBD2; V gene: TRBV4-1; CDR3 protein: CASSQDSGGPLEQYF; CDR3 DNA: TGCGCCAGCAGCCAGGATAGCGGGGGGCCGCTAGAGCAGTACTTC
J gene: TRBJ1-5; clone size: once; D gene: .; V gene: TRBV19; CDR3 protein: CASTLSRTGNQPQHF; CDR3 DNA: TGTGCCAGTACCCTCTCAAGGACAGGCAATCAGCCCCAGCATTTT
J gene: TRBJ1-5; clone size: .; D gene: TRBD1; V gene: TRBV7-9; CDR3 protein: CASSLGQGNQPQHF; CDR3 DNA: TGTGCCAGCAGTCTTGGACAGGGTAATCAGCCCCAGCATTTT
J gene: TRBJ1-2; clone size: .; D gene: .; V gene: TRBV2; CDR3 protein: CASSDLTNYGYTF; CDR3 DNA: TGTGCCAGCAGTGATTTAACTAACTATGGCTACACCTTC
J gene: TRBJ2-3; clone size: .; D gene: TRBD1; V gene: TRBV18; CDR3 protein: CASSSVGTGGEDTQYF; CDR3 DNA: TGTGCCAGCTCATCTGTTGGGACAGGGGGTGAGGATACGCAGTATTTT
J gene: TRBJ1-4; clone size: .; D gene: .; V gene: TRBV19; CDR3 protein: CASSIDPQGEKLFF; CDR3 DNA: TGTGCCAGTAGTATAGATCCCCAGGGTGAAAAACTGTTTTTT
J gene: TRBJ2-1; clone size: .; D gene: TRBD2; V gene: TRBV5-1; CDR3 protein: CASSTRLAGGSREQFF; CDR3 DNA: TGCGCCAGCAGCACCCGACTAGCGGGGGGGTCTCGGGAGCAGTTCTTC
J gene: TRBJ2-3; clone size: .; D gene: TRBD1; V gene: TRBV7-2; CDR3 protein: CASSRLTGGNTDTQYF; CDR3 DNA: TGTGCCAGCAGCCGCCTGACAGGGGGGAACACAGATACGCAGTATTTT
J gene: TRBJ1-5; clone size: .; D gene: .; V gene: TRBV19; CDR3 protein: CASRKEYLQPQHF; CDR3 DNA: TGTGCCAGTAGGAAAGAGTATCTGCAGCCCCAGCATTTT
J gene: TRBJ2-7; clone size: .; D gene: .; V gene: TRBV27; CDR3 protein: CASRLSDRTVYEQYF; CDR3 DNA: TGTGCCAGCCGCCTCTCTGACAGGACGGTCTACGAGCAGTACTTC
J gene: TRBJ2-7; clone size: .; D gene: TRBD1; V gene: TRBV6-5; CDR3 protein: CASRPGVQGTYEQYF; CDR3 DNA: TGTGCCAGCCGCCCGGGTGTACAGGGGACCTACGAGCAGTACTTC
J gene: TRBJ2-7; clone size: once; D gene: .; V gene: TRBV7-2; CDR3 protein: CASSLGLNPTYEQYF; CDR3 DNA: TGTGCCAGCAGCCTCGGACTTAACCCAACCTACGAGCAGTACTTC
J gene: TRBJ2-3; clone size: .; D gene: TRBD2; V gene: TRBV5-1; CDR3 protein: CASSLSGGAPDTQYF; CDR3 DNA: TGCGCCAGCAGCTTGTCCGGGGGGGCCCCAGATACGCAGTATTTT
J gene: TRBJ2-6; clone size: .; D gene: .; V gene: TRBV5-1; CDR3 protein: CASSSVSGANVLTF; CDR3 DNA: TGCGCCAGCAGCTCGGTCTCTGGGGCCAACGTCCTGACTTTC
J gene: TRBJ2-1; clone size: once; D gene: .; V gene: TRBV7-9; CDR3 protein: CASTSDEGEQFF; CDR3 DNA: TGTGCCAGCACCTCGGACGAGGGTGAGCAGTTCTTC
J gene: TRBJ2-1; clone size: few; D gene: TRBD2; V gene: TRBV7-2; CDR3 protein: CASSHTSGGNEQFF; CDR3 DNA: TGTGCCAGCAGCCATACTAGCGGGGGTAATGAGCAGTTCTTC
J gene: TRBJ1-6; clone size: .; D gene: TRBD1; V gene: TRBV30; CDR3 protein: CAWSVGTGGSPLHF; CDR3 DNA: TGTGCCTGGAGTGTAGGGACAGGGGGTTCACCCCTCCACTTT
J gene: TRBJ2-7; clone size: .; D gene: .; V gene: TRBV20-1; CDR3 protein: CSASQGHRSSQQYF; CDR3 DNA: TGCAGTGCTAGTCAGGGACACCGGAGCTCCCAGCAGTACTTC
J gene: TRBJ1-2; clone size: .; D gene: TRBD1; V gene: TRBV25-1; CDR3 protein: CATLTGDGYGYTF; CDR3 DNA: TGTGCCACGTTGACAGGGGATGGCTATGGCTACACCTTC
J gene: TRBJ2-4; clone size: once; D gene: TRBD1; V gene: TRBV7-9; CDR3 protein: CASSDPGQGRISAKNIQYF; CDR3 DNA: TGTGCCAGCAGCGACCCGGGACAGGGACGGATTTCGGCCAAAAACATTCAGTACTTC
J gene: TRBJ1-1; clone size: .; D gene: .; V gene: TRBV2; CDR3 protein: CASSEERGGTEAFF; CDR3 DNA: TGTGCCAGCAGTGAAGAAAGGGGAGGCACTGAAGCTTTCTTT
J gene: TRBJ2-1; clone size: .; D gene: .; V gene: TRBV20-1; CDR3 protein: CSASEARKTMGNEQFF; CDR3 DNA: TGCAGTGCTAGTGAAGCCAGGAAGACGATGGGCAATGAGCAGTTCTTC
J gene: TRBJ2-5; clone size: .; D gene: TRBD2; V gene: TRBV10-3; CDR3 protein: CAAGRDGEETQYF; CDR3 DNA: TGTGCCGCCGGGAGGGACGGGGAAGAGACCCAGTACTTC
J gene: TRBJ1-1; clone size: .; D gene: .; V gene: TRBV28; CDR3 protein: CASSSFWTFPQMNTEAFF; CDR3 DNA: TGTGCCAGCAGTTCCTTCTGGACTTTCCCCCAGATGAACACTGAAGCTTTCTTT
J gene: TRBJ2-2; clone size: .; D gene: .; V gene: TRBV11-3; CDR3 protein: CASSFGGRGGTGELFF; CDR3 DNA: TGTGCCAGCAGCTTCGGCGGCCGCGGTGGCACCGGGGAGCTGTTTTTT
J gene: TRBJ1-2; clone size: .; D gene: .; V gene: TRBV27; CDR3 protein: CASSLSGNNYGYTF; CDR3 DNA: TGTGCCAGCAGTTTATCGGGCAACAACTATGGCTACACCTTC
J gene: TRBJ1-5; clone size: once; D gene: .; V gene: TRBV9; CDR3 protein: CASSVDAGMNQPQHF; CDR3 DNA: TGTGCCAGCAGCGTAGATGCAGGGATGAATCAGCCCCAGCATTTT
J gene: TRBJ2-3; clone size: .; D gene: TRBD2; V gene: TRBV5-1; CDR3 protein: CASSLFGGGSTDTQYF; CDR3 DNA: TGCGCCAGCAGCTTGTTCGGCGGGGGGAGTACAGATACGCAGTATTTT
J gene: TRBJ2-3; clone size: once; D gene: TRBD2; V gene: TRBV13; CDR3 protein: CASSYTLGTSGGVSLADTQYF; CDR3 DNA: TGTGCCAGCAGTTATACCCTAGGGACTAGCGGGGGGGTCTCCCTAGCAGATACGCAGTATTTT
J gene: TRBJ1-6; clone size: .; D gene: TRBD1; V gene: TRBV19; CDR3 protein: CASRINRDSYNSPLHF; CDR3 DNA: TGTGCCAGTAGAATAAACCGGGACAGTTATAATTCACCCCTCCACTTT
J gene: TRBJ2-3; clone size: .; D gene: .; V gene: TRBV29-1; CDR3 protein: CSVGPDLGATQYF; CDR3 DNA: TGCAGCGTTGGACCCGATTTGGGGGCTACGCAGTATTTT
J gene: TRBJ1-5; clone size: .; D gene: .; V gene: TRBV30; CDR3 protein: CAWDTGNQPQHF; CDR3 DNA: TGTGCCTGGGATACAGGGAATCAGCCCCAGCATTTT
J gene: TRBJ2-3; clone size: .; D gene: .; V gene: TRBV19; CDR3 protein: CASSGTLVDTQYF; CDR3 DNA: TGTGCCAGTAGTGGTACTTTGGTAGATACGCAGTATTTT
J gene: TRBJ1-2; clone size: .; D gene: .; V gene: TRBV27; CDR3 protein: CASSLTGTGANYGYTF; CDR3 DNA: TGTGCCAGCAGTTTAACCGGGACGGGGGCTAACTATGGCTACACCTTC
J gene: TRBJ1-2; clone size: .; D gene: .; V gene: TRBV12-5; CDR3 protein: CASGLVGSSGEYGYTF; CDR3 DNA: TGTGCTAGTGGTTTGGTAGGTAGTTCGGGAGAGTATGGCTACACCTTC